This section outlines one T cell receptor (beta chain) sequence together with its context. The sample comes from a study of memory CD4+ T cells and cytomegalovirus serostatus. Study in general: Donors were healthy Belgian adults, under ten CMV seropositive and 20 to 25 seronegative.

Only in-frame clones appear in the TCRdb table, and some are missing; sequencing was by immunoSEQ multiplex PCR. Here the sample spans roughly 86,000 clones, about 80% being singletons. Single viable CD3+CD4+CD8-CD45RO+ cells were sorted as the memory CD4+ T cells. Germline CDR1 LNHDA, CDR2 SQIVND (reference sequence). Trimming left V 5 bases short and J 0 bases short, with 13 bases between. The CDR3 runs 15 residues. The V call is TRBV19, the J call TRBJ2-5; D is unclear. The receptor's source is an adult in good health and CMV-seropositive. Sequenced input: memory CD4+ T cells from blood. The CDR3: CASSEQSSYQETQYF. CDR3 coding DNA: TGTGCCAGTAGTGAACAGAGTTCGTACCAAGAGACCCAGTACTTC.